Following are 12 T cell receptor beta chains from one sample sequenced in a study of T-cell reconstitution after alpha-beta-depleted transplantation in children. Using unique molecular identifiers, the investigators prepared the TCRbeta library. MiXCR, run by TCRdb on the PCR reads, gives a single entry per CDR3 protein. The table lists about 420,000 distinct CDR3 sequences, 16% of them singletons, with about 32% in the top ten. The sequencing here drew on PBMCs, mostly from graft donor cells, taken 360 days after TCRalphabeta/CD19-depleted stem cell transplant. These receptors originate from a boy in the first two years of life who had a stem cell transplant for Wiskott-Aldrich syndrome, so the T cells may come from the graft donor.

This clonotype came up a few times. The J gene is TRBJ2-5, the V gene TRBV29-1; possibly TRBD2 for D (5 bases). Germline CDR1 and CDR2: SQVTM and ANQGSEA. Trimming removed 5 bases from V and 2 bases from J, with 9 bases in between. The CDR3 has 12 amino acids. The CDR3 nucleotides are TGCAGCGTTCCGGACTTTCAAGAGACCCAGTACTTC. This translates into CSVPDFQETQYF.

This clonotype was picked up a small number of times. The rearrangement joins TRBV5-6 to TRBJ1-5; the match to TRBD1 covers 8 bases. J lost 2 bases, V lost 3 bases, and 7 bases had no gene match. The germline CDR1 and CDR2 sequences are SGHDT and YYEEEE. The CDR3 has 16 residues. This chain's CDR3 is CASSWTGNEGNQPQHF. CDR3 DNA sequence: TGTGCCAGCAGCTGGACAGGGAACGAGGGCAATCAGCCCCAGCATTTT.

The table lists this clonotype with a few counts. This chain uses TRBV12-3 or TRBV12-4 with TRBJ2-2; TRBD2 agrees at 14 bases. The CDR3 is made up of 17 amino acids. V gave up 6 bases and J gave up 0 bases; unmatched junction bases: 3. The CDR3, as DNA: TGTGCCAGCAGCGGACTAGCGGGGGGCCCGAACACCGGGGAGCTGTTTTTT. Encoded protein: CASSGLAGGPNTGELFF.

A few counts support this clonotype. This chain joins TRBV18 and TRBJ2-5; the D is unclear. There are 13 residues in the CDR3. V was cut by 2 bases and J by 5 bases, with 9 bases left in between. The germline V gene encodes CDR1 KGHSH and CDR2 LQKENI. In nucleotides, the CDR3 is TGTGCCAGCTCACCAGCCCTCCGGGAGACCCAGTACTTC. It codes for CASSPALRETQYF.

The chain employs TRBV5-1 and TRBJ1-1; D gene uncertain. The germline V gene encodes CDR1 SGHRS and CDR2 YFSETQ. The V and J ends lost 3 bases and 8 bases respectively, with 17 bases between them. This CDR3 contains 14 residues. CDR3 sequence reads: CASSSRKDGGEAFF. In DNA, the CDR3 is TGCGCCAGCAGCTCCCGTAAGGACGGCGGCGAAGCTTTCTTT.

The gene calls are TRBV20-1 and TRBJ2-1; a weak D match, TRBD2 (6 bases). This CDR3 is 15 amino acids long. Deletions cut 6 bases from V and 1 base from J, with 16 bases between. CDR1 and CDR2 (germline): DFQATT, SNEGSKA (reference sequence). CDR3 coding DNA: TGCAGTGCCCCCGAAGTAGCGGTATCCTACAATGAGCAGTTCTTC. Protein: CSAPEVAVSYNEQFF.

The chain combines TRBV5-1 with TRBJ2-3, with 7 bases aligning to TRBD2. This CDR3 region has 15 residues. In germline, CDR1 is SGHRS, CDR2 YFSETQ. J gave up 4 bases and V 4 bases, and 9 bases lay outside the gene matches. The CDR3 region is CASSALTSRSDTQYF. CDR3 nucleotide sequence: TGCGCCAGCAGCGCCCTGACTAGCAGATCAGATACGCAGTATTTT.

This chain joins TRBV27 and TRBJ2-2; D gene uncertain. The CDR3 runs to 13 residues. V lost 3 bases and J lost 1, with 3 bases in between. Looked up from germline, CDR1 is MNHEY and CDR2 is SMNVEV (reference sequence). The CDR3 DNA is TGTGCCAGCAGTTTTCAGAACACCGGGGAGCTGTTTTTT. Amino acid sequence: CASSFQNTGELFF.

J is TRBJ2-2 and V is TRBV7-9, with TRBD1 matching 7 bases. CDR1 and CDR2 (germline): SEHNR, FQNEAQ (reference sequence). The trim removed 5 bases at V and 4 bases at J, leaving 10 bases unmatched. CDR3 length: 16 amino acids. CDR3: CASSPKGTEPTGELFF. The CDR3, as DNA: TGTGCCAGCAGCCCCAAGGGGACAGAACCCACCGGGGAGCTGTTTTTT.

This chain uses TRBV20-1 with TRBJ2-2; 8 bases match TRBD2. Germline CDR1 reads DFQATT; CDR2 reads SNEGSKA (reference sequence). The CDR3 totals 16 residues. V gave up 6 bases and J gave up 5 bases; unmatched junction bases: 14. This CDR3 is CSAFRGGSLNTGELFF. The CDR3 nucleotides read TGCAGTGCCTTCCGGGGGGGATCCCTGAATACCGGGGAGCTGTTTTTT.

This clonotype was observed a handful of times. Its ends do not fully match the called genes, so a read error is possible. This rearrangement joins TRBV7-2 to TRBJ2-3, with 9 bases lining up with TRBD2. The CDR3 covers 12 residues. CDR1 is SGHTA and CDR2 is FQGNSA in the germline V gene. CDR3 protein: CASSPLAGSPHF. CDR3 DNA: TGTGCCAGCAGCCCCCTAGCGGGGTCCCCCCATTTT.

V is TRBV12-3 or TRBV12-4 and J is TRBJ2-1; the D call may be TRBD1 or TRBD2 (5 bases each). V was shortened by 4 bases and J by 4 bases, with 5 bases between the two germline ends. The CDR3 contains 12 residues. The CDR3 sequence: CASSWGYNEQFF. The CDR3, as DNA: TGTGCCAGCAGTTGGGGGTACAATGAGCAGTTCTTC.